These T cell receptor beta chains were read from a single sample in a study of regulatory T cells in long-lasting Graves disease. TCRdb reprocessed the multiplex PCR reads via MiXCR and lists one record per CDR3 protein. The data show 450,000 to 500,000 distinct CDR3 sequences, with roughly 17% seen just once and 9% to 15% held by the top ten. In addition, the sample was reused for a study of T cells in Graves' hyperthyroidism and ophthalmopathy.

The specimen comprised peripheral blood mononuclear cells (PBMCs), sampled at new diagnosis, from a patient treated with antithyroid drugs. These receptors were collected from a man in his forties with Graves disease. The CDR3 runs from the conserved cysteine through the conserved F or W. D genes are given only for firm matches. Size tells how often a clone was seen (once, few, many) or the class of an expanded clone, and some rows leave it out.

J,D,size,V,CDR3,DNA
TRBJ2-5,-,many,TRBV20-1,CSAREARTVQETQYF,TGCAGTGCTAGAGAAGCGAGAACGGTCCAAGAGACCCAGTACTTC
TRBJ2-1,TRBD2,many,TRBV6-2/TRBV6-3,CASSFPPTSGRASEQFF,TGTGCCAGCAGTTTTCCCCCGACTAGCGGGAGGGCCAGTGAGCAGTTCTTC
TRBJ2-1,-,many,TRBV5-1,CASSLELANNEQFF,TGCGCCAGCAGCTTGGAACTAGCCAACAATGAGCAGTTCTTC
TRBJ2-7,TRBD2,-,TRBV5-1,CASSLGGTSGTYEQYF,TGCGCCAGCAGCTTAGGGGGGACTAGCGGGACCTACGAGCAGTACTTC
TRBJ2-5,TRBD2,few,TRBV20-1,CSARGTSLETQYF,TGCAGTGCTAGAGGGACTAGTTTAGAGACCCAGTACTTC
TRBJ2-1,TRBD2,-,TRBV6-1,CAIPGASGSHDEQFF,TGTGCCATCCCGGGAGCTAGCGGGAGCCACGATGAGCAGTTCTTC
TRBJ1-5,-,-,TRBV5-5,CASSRSDSNQPQHF,TGTGCCAGCTCCAGGTCAGATAGCAATCAGCCCCAGCATTTT
TRBJ2-1,TRBD2,many,TRBV12-3/TRBV12-4,CASSPRLAGDEQFF,TGTGCCAGCAGTCCGCGACTAGCGGGGGATGAGCAGTTCTTC
TRBJ1-5,-,-,TRBV7-2,CASSLAGYNQPQHF,TGTGCCAGCAGCTTAGCAGGGTACAATCAGCCCCAGCATTTT
TRBJ2-1,TRBD2,many,TRBV12-3/TRBV12-4,CASSRPTSGRNNEQFF,TGTGCCAGCAGCCGACCGACTAGCGGGAGGAACAATGAGCAGTTCTTC
TRBJ2-7,-,-,TRBV7-2,CASILNRDFYEQYF,TGTGCCAGCATTCTCAACCGGGACTTTTACGAGCAGTACTTC
TRBJ1-5,-,few,TRBV4-1,CASSPGPPAQSSNQPQHF,TGCGCCAGCAGCCCAGGGCCCCCAGCCCAGAGTAGCAATCAGCCCCAGCATTTT
TRBJ2-2,-,-,TRBV7-6,CASSSEAKLNTGELFF,TGTGCCAGCAGCTCAGAGGCCAAACTGAACACCGGGGAGCTGTTTTTT
TRBJ1-1,-,many,TRBV20-1,CSASDSLQLSEAFF,TGCAGTGCTTCGGACAGTTTACAATTAAGTGAAGCTTTCTTT
TRBJ2-2,-,many,TRBV5-1,CASSSQGLANTGELFF,TGCGCCAGCAGCTCCCAGGGGTTAGCGAACACCGGGGAGCTGTTTTTT
TRBJ2-5,-,-,TRBV20-1,CSASTDTPETQYF,TGCAGTGCTAGTACAGACACCCCGGAGACCCAGTACTTC
TRBJ1-5,TRBD1,-,TRBV6-1,CASSTGINQPQHF,TGTGCCAGCTCGACAGGGATCAATCAGCCCCAGCATTTT
TRBJ1-4,-,-,TRBV6-2/TRBV6-3,CASSRTVNEKLFF,TGTGCCAGCAGCAGGACAGTTAATGAAAAACTGTTTTTT
TRBJ2-2,-,many,TRBV28,CASRPRSGLVFSGELFF,TGTGCCAGCAGGCCTAGGTCGGGGCTTGTTTTTAGCGGGGAGCTGTTTTTT
TRBJ2-7,-,many,TRBV7-6,CASSPRELMYEQYF,TGTGCCAGCAGCCCGAGGGAATTGATGTACGAGCAGTACTTC
TRBJ1-2,TRBD1,many,TRBV28,CASSSLTGWGNYGYTF,TGTGCCAGCAGTTCACTGACAGGGTGGGGTAACTATGGCTACACCTTC
TRBJ2-6,-,many,TRBV5-1,CASSLGALSSGANVLTF,TGCGCCAGCAGCTTGGGCGCCCTAAGCTCTGGGGCCAACGTCCTGACTTTC
TRBJ2-2,-,few,TRBV5-1,CASSWPGASTGELFF,TGCGCCAGCAGCTGGCCAGGGGCTTCCACCGGGGAGCTGTTTTTT
TRBJ1-1,-,-,TRBV20-1,CSASGTQGANTEAFF,TGCAGTGCTAGTGGCACCCAAGGAGCGAACACTGAAGCTTTCTTT
TRBJ1-4,-,-,TRBV5-1,CASSLGEGGRNEKLFF,TGCGCCAGCAGCCTCGGAGAGGGAGGACGTAATGAAAAACTGTTTTTT
TRBJ2-1,-,few,TRBV27,CASSLGALGLHNEQFF,TGTGCCAGCAGCTTAGGGGCCCTGGGACTTCACAATGAGCAGTTCTTC
TRBJ2-7,TRBD1,many,TRBV6-2/TRBV6-3,CASQSGQGYEQYF,TGTGCCAGCCAGTCGGGACAGGGGTACGAGCAGTACTTC
TRBJ1-1,-,many,TRBV11-2,CASSLEGAGMAEAFF,TGTGCCAGCAGCTTAGAGGGGGCAGGGATGGCTGAAGCTTTCTTT
TRBJ2-1,-,-,TRBV7-9,CASRVGGGVYNEQFF,TGTGCCAGCAGAGTCGGGGGTGGGGTTTACAATGAGCAGTTCTTC
TRBJ1-5,-,-,TRBV14,CASSQVTVGTEPTQPQHF,TGTGCCAGCAGCCAAGTGACAGTAGGAACTGAGCCCACTCAGCCCCAGCATTTT
TRBJ2-7,-,-,TRBV6-2/TRBV6-3,CASNRGPEEQYF,TGTGCCAGCAACCGAGGCCCTGAGGAGCAGTACTTC
TRBJ2-7,-,-,TRBV29-1,CSVVTGITRYEQYF,TGCAGCGTTGTTACAGGGATCACCCGCTACGAGCAGTACTTC
TRBJ1-1,-,many,TRBV6-1,CASKVGGQVTEAFF,TGTGCCAGCAAGGTTGGCGGGCAAGTCACTGAAGCTTTCTTT
TRBJ2-2,-,-,TRBV30,CAHDRTPNTGELFF,TGTGCCCATGACAGGACTCCGAACACCGGGGAGCTGTTTTTT
TRBJ1-3,-,many,TRBV28,CASSLSGGNTIYF,TGTGCCAGCAGCTTAAGTGGTGGAAACACCATATATTTT
TRBJ2-3,-,many,TRBV11-2,CASERRDTQYF,TGTGCCAGCGAACGGAGAGATACGCAGTATTTT
TRBJ2-2,-,-,TRBV12-3/TRBV12-4,CASSLLTTGELVF,TGTGCCAGCAGTTTGTTGACCACCGGGGAGCTGGTTTTT
TRBJ1-5,TRBD1,-,TRBV12-3/TRBV12-4,CASRQGAILNQPQHF,TGTGCCAGCAGGCAGGGGGCAATCCTCAATCAGCCCCAGCATTTT
TRBJ2-1,-,-,TRBV12-5,CASGLDNTGNPDNEQFF,TGTGCTAGTGGTTTGGATAACACAGGGAACCCGGACAATGAGCAGTTCTTC
TRBJ2-7,-,once,TRBV10-3,CAISAWTAEAYEQYF,TGTGCCATCAGTGCCTGGACAGCCGAAGCCTACGAGCAGTACTTC
TRBJ2-7,TRBD2,many,TRBV20-1,CSARGGGRVIYEQYF,TGCAGTGCTAGAGGGGGAGGGAGAGTGATCTACGAGCAGTACTTC
TRBJ2-1,-,-,TRBV4-2,CASSVQGKPMDEQFF,TGTGCCAGCAGCGTGCAGGGGAAGCCAATGGATGAGCAGTTCTTC
TRBJ2-7,-,-,TRBV5-8,CASSLVGGGSSYEQYF,TGCGCCAGCAGCTTGGTTGGCGGAGGGAGCTCCTACGAGCAGTACTTC
TRBJ2-6,-,-,TRBV6-1,CASIQDRLSGANVLTF,TGTGCCAGCATCCAGGACAGACTCTCTGGGGCCAACGTCCTGACTTTC
TRBJ2-5,-,many,TRBV27,CASKNWETQYF,TGTGCCAGCAAGAATTGGGAGACCCAGTACTTC
TRBJ1-5,-,-,TRBV12-3/TRBV12-4,CASRRDSSGQPQHF,TGTGCCAGCAGACGCGACAGCTCAGGTCAGCCCCAGCATTTT
TRBJ1-1,-,many,TRBV28,CASSSSGVGRNTEAFF,TGTGCCAGCAGCTCTAGTGGTGTCGGAAGGAACACTGAAGCTTTCTTT
TRBJ2-5,-,many,TRBV7-8,CASLAGGETQYF,TGTGCCAGCTTGGCGGGCGGTGAGACCCAGTACTTC
TRBJ2-7,TRBD2,once,TRBV6-1,CASSDTSGSYEQYF,TGTGCCAGCAGTGATACTAGCGGGAGCTACGAGCAGTACTTC
TRBJ1-1,-,-,TRBV15,CATSRDSSRGTRVAEAFF,TGTGCCACCAGCAGAGATTCCTCCCGGGGAACAAGGGTAGCTGAAGCTTTCTTT
TRBJ1-1,TRBD1,many,TRBV7-9,CASSLARGQDTEAFF,TGTGCCAGCAGCTTAGCAAGGGGGCAGGACACTGAAGCTTTCTTT
TRBJ2-7,TRBD1,-,TRBV7-8,CASSLEGQLTYEQYF,TGTGCCAGCAGCTTAGAGGGACAGCTCACCTACGAGCAGTACTTC
TRBJ2-1,-,many,TRBV12-5,CASASKTGLPPRNEQFF,TGTGCTAGTGCCTCAAAAACTGGACTACCGCCTAGGAATGAGCAGTTCTTC